This TCR beta chain was found in a study of technical replicates of blood from four donors. Clones were read by immunoSEQ multiplex PCR, and TCRdb kept only the in-frame ones, dropping some. The table lists about 60,000 clones, approximately 84% of them singletons, with 5.1% in the top ten. Germline V gene sequence: CDR1 LGHNA, CDR2 YNFKEQ. The CDR3 contains 16 residues. V trimming: 3 bases; J trimming: 5 bases; junction bases outside the gene matches: 13. The sequencing sample was made of PBMCs. This sequence was found in a human donor in good health. Some clones in this sample may be carry-over from other donors' samples. The V call is TRBV4-2, the J call TRBJ2-7, with 7 positions matching TRBD1. CDR3 bases: TGTGCCAGCAGCCAGGACCAAATGGACAGGTTAAACGAGCAGTACTTC. This translates into CASSQDQMDRLNEQYF.